Given below is one T cell receptor (beta chain) in context. Antigen specificity is unknown. This entry comes from a study of CD8+CD57+ T cells in acquired aplastic anemia. Study summary: Sorted cells (CD4+ and CD8+) yielded DNA amounts that averaged approximately 3.2 ug.

Before being chosen for sequencing, patients had shown CD8+CD57+ cell expansion by flow cytometry. Genomic DNA constituted the template upon which TCR beta VDJ and CDR3 profiling was performed. TCRdb reprocessed the reads via MiXCR and lists one record per CDR3 protein. Among under 350,000 distinct CDR3 sequences listed, 45% to 65% were seen once. Whole-study findings and limits: With respect to CD8+ Simpson's diversity, patients and controls did not differ significantly.

CDR1 is SQVTM and CDR2 is ANQGSEA in the germline V gene. Trimming removed 5 bases from V and 4 bases from J, with 12 bases in between. CDR3 length: 12 residues. The sequence derives from a human donor with aplastic anemia. The chain employs TRBV29-1 and TRBJ2-7; TRBD2 is a possible D gene (5 bases). What was sequenced was sorted CD4+, CD8+, or CD8+CD57+ T cells (not recorded which) from PBMCs. The CDR3 sequence: CSVSGPGYEQYF. The CDR3, as DNA: TGCAGCGTTTCCGGGCCGGGGTACGAGCAGTACTTC.